This entry describes one T cell receptor (beta chain). Sequenced by immunoSEQ multiplex PCR; TCRdb stores in-frame clones only, minus some. The table has some 43,000 clones, 94% seen once. This sample was taken from a study of T cell changes during pregnancy in multiple sclerosis. The sequence was collected from a female donor with multiple sclerosis, enrolled in a pregnancy study. The material sequenced was CD8+ T cells from peripheral blood mononuclear cells, taken in the third trimester of pregnancy.

The CDR3 bases are TGCAGCGTTGAAGACAGGGAGGGAGAGCAGTACTTC. Its translation is CSVEDREGEQYF. J is TRBJ2-7 and V is TRBV29-1, with 7 bases that match TRBD2. In germline, CDR1 is SQVTM, CDR2 ANQGSEA. This CDR3 contains 12 residues. V lost 0 bases to trimming and J lost 7 bases; unmatched junction nucleotides: 3.